The subject of this entry is one T cell receptor (beta chain). What it binds is unknown. The CDR3 has 16 residues. Looked up from germline, CDR1 is SGHDT and CDR2 is YYEEEE. V was clipped by 0 bases and J by 0 bases; unmatched bases: 5. Assays examined about 100,000 TCR templates per sample. Clones were sequenced by immunoSEQ multiplex PCR, and TCRdb holds only the in-frame ones, with some missing. The sample includes some 100,000 clones, roughly 96% of them seen just once. The source of the sample is a study of siplizumab effects on memory and regulatory T cells. Notes on the study in general: Naive or memory phenotype assignment was not possible for roughly 75-95% of proliferating CD4+ or CD8+ clones.

The sample taken for sequencing was naive CD4+ T cells sorted from blood. This clonotype originated in a human donor in good health. The gene calls are TRBV5-6 and TRBJ1-1, with 7 bases fitting TRBD1. CDR3 sequence: CASSLVGTVMNTEAFF. CDR3 DNA: TGTGCCAGCAGCTTGGTAGGGACAGTCATGAACACTGAAGCTTTCTTT.